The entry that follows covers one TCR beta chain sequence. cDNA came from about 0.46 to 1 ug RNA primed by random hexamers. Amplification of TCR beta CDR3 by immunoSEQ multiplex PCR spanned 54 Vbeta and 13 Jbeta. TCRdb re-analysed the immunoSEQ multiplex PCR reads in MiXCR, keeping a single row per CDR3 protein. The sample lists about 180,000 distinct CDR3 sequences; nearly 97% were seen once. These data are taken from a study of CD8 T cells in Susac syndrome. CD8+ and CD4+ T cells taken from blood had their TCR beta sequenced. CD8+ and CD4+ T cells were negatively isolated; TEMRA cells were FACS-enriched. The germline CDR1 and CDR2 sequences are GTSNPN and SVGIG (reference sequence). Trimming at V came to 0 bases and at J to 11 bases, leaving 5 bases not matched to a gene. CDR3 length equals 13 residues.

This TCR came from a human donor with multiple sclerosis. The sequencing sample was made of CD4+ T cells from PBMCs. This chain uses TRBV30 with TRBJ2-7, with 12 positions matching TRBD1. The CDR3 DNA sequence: TGTGCCTGGAGTGTAGCGGGACAGGGGGCGGAGTACTTC. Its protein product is CAWSVAGQGAEYF.